The 7 T cell receptor beta chains reported below all come from one sample, sequenced in a study of human T cells and chemical hapten exposure listed by TCRdb under 2021. The sample's time point label is to be understood as: patch test 1, 2 weeks after DPC sensitization. Explained via the paper, the treatment or condition label denotes: therapeutic diphenylcyclopropenone sensitization with weekly scalp DPC. Libraries were built with RACE. Reads for this sample came from a NextSeq 500. The public reads were run again by TCRdb, first through fastp at Q25 and then through MiXCR, and only productive beta chains were kept. Rows with one shared CDR3 protein collapse into an entry with the most common genes and DNA. This sample comprises approximately 74,000 distinct CDR3 sequences, more than 30% of them detected only once. The top ten hold 8.9% of the sample. The sequencing here drew on whole blood, taken in connection with sensitization to the hapten diphenylcyclopropenone (DPC). Receptors originate from a man aged 35 to 55 with alopecia areata. Some clones in this sample may be carry-over from other donors' samples.

This chain uses TRBV20-1 with TRBJ1-2, with D unresolved. The V gene's germline CDR1 is DFQATT and CDR2 SNEGSKA (reference sequence). The CDR3 spans 11 residues. V lost 3 bases to trimming and J lost 4 bases, with 6 bases between them. CDR3 sequence: CSASYVYGYTF. DNA of the CDR3: TGCAGTGCTAGTTATGTCTATGGCTACACCTTC.

The chain combines TRBV27 with TRBJ2-6; D gene ambiguous. Trimming stripped 6 bases from V and 1 base from J, with 4 bases between. The CDR3 length is 13 residues. CDR1 and CDR2 from the germline V gene are MNHEY and SMNVEV (reference sequence). The CDR3 DNA follows: TGTGCCAGCAGGGGATCTGGGGCCAACGTCCTGACTTTC. Residues: CASRGSGANVLTF. Complete variable domain (other parts from reference TRBV27 and TRBJ2-6): EAQVTQNPRYLITVTGKKLTVTCSQNMNHEYMSWYRQDPGLGLRQIYYSMNVEVTDKGDVPEGYKVSRKEKRNFPLILESPSPNQTSLYFCASRGSGANVLTFGAGSRLTVL.

Here the CDR3 reads CASSLSQAPGTQYF. Written as DNA, the CDR3 is TGTGCCAGCAGCCTAAGTCAGGCCCCGGGTACGCAGTATTTT. The chain joins TRBV7-6 to TRBJ2-3; D not certain. The length of the CDR3 is 14 residues. V lost 5 bases and J lost 8, with 17 bases in between. Per the germline V gene, CDR1 is SGHVS and CDR2 is FNYEAQ.

This clonotype occurred a few times. This chain's CDR3 is CASSLVGQSYNEQFF. CDR3 nucleotide sequence: TGTGCCAGCAGTTTAGTGGGACAGTCCTACAATGAGCAGTTCTTC. The chain joins TRBV12-3 or TRBV12-4 to TRBJ2-1; 7 bases agree with TRBD1. The CDR3 runs 15 residues. V lost 1 base to trimming and J lost 1 base; unmatched junction nucleotides: 1.

In its sample, this clonotype was seen a few times. The rearrangement joins TRBV28 to TRBJ1-1; D is perhaps TRBD1 (5 bases). The germline V and J ends were trimmed by 6 bases and 5 bases, with 10 bases remaining between them. CDR1 MDHEN and CDR2 SYDVKM come from the germline V gene. The CDR3 is 12 amino acids. The CDR3 sequence: CASRFGGTEAFF. DNA for the CDR3: TGTGCCAGCAGATTTGGGGGGACTGAAGCTTTCTTT.

This chain joins TRBV20-1 and TRBJ2-1; a weak D match, TRBD2 (5 bases). The germline V gene has CDR1 DFQATT and CDR2 SNEGSKA (reference sequence). The CDR3 is made up of 15 amino acids. V was cut by 3 bases and J by 0 bases, with 12 bases left in between. This CDR3 is CSASKDGISYNEQFF. Here the CDR3 DNA reads TGCAGTGCTAGTAAGGACGGGATCTCCTACAATGAGCAGTTCTTC.

This clonotype appeared many times. The chain couples TRBV28 to TRBJ1-1; D gene unclear. V was trimmed by 2 bases and J by 0 bases, leaving 7 bases between them. This CDR3 has 14 residues. Germline CDR1 and CDR2: MDHEN and SYDVKM. The CDR3 bases are TGTGCCAGCAGTTTAATCAGTGTGAACACTGAAGCTTTCTTT. Translation gives CASSLISVNTEAFF.